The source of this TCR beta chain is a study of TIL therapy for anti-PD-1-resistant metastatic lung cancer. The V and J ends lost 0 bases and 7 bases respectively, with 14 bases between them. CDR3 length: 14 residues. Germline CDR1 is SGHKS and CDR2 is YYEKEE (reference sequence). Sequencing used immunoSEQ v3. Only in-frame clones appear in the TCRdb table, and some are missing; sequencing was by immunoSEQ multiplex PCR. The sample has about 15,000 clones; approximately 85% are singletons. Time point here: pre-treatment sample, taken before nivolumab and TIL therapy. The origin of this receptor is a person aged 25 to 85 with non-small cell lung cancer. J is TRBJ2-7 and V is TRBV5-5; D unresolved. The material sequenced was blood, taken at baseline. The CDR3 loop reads CASSLGQHRTEQYF. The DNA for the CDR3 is TGTGCCAGCAGCTTGGGGCAACACCGGACGGAGCAGTACTTC.